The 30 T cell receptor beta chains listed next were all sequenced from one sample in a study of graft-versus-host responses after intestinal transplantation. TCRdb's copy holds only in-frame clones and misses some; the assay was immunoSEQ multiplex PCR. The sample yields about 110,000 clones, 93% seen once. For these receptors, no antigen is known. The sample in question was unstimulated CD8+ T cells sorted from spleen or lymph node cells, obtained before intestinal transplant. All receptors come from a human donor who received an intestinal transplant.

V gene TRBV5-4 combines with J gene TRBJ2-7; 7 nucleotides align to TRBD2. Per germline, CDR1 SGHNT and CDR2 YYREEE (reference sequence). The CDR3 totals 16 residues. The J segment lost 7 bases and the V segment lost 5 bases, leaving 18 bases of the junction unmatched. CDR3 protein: CASSLPFAGTGGEQYF. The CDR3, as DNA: TGTGCCAGCAGTCTCCCCTTTGCCGGAACGGGAGGAGAGCAGTACTTC.

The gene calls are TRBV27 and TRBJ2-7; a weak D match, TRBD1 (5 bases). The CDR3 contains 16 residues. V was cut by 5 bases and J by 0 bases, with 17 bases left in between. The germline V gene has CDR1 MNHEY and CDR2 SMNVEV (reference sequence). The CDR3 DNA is TGTGCCAGCAGTCCAGGGCCGTTCTACCCCTCCTACGAGCAGTACTTC. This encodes CASSPGPFYPSYEQYF.

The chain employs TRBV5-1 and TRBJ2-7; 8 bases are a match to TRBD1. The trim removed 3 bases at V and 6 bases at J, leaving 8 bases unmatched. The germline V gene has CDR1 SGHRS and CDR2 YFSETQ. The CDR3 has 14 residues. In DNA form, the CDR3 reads TGCGCCAGCAGCTCCCGGGACAGGCCTATCGAGCAGTACTTC. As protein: CASSSRDRPIEQYF.

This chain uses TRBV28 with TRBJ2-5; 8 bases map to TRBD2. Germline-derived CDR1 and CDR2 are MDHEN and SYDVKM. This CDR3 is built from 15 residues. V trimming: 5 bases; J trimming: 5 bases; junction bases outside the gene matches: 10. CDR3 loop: CASSVGGGFEETQYF. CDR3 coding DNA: TGTGCCAGCAGTGTCGGGGGGGGCTTCGAGGAGACCCAGTACTTC.

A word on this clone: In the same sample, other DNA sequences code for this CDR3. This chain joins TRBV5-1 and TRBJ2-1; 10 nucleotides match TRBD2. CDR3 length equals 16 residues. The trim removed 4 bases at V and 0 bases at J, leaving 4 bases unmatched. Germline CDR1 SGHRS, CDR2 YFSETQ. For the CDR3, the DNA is TGCGCCAGCAGCCTGGGACTAGCGCCCTCCTACAATGAGCAGTTCTTC. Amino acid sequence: CASSLGLAPSYNEQFF.

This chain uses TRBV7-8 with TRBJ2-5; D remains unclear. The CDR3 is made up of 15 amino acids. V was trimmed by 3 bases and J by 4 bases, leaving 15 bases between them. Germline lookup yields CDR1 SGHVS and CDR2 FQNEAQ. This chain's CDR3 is CASSLGFDDGETQYF. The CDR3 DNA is TGTGCCAGCAGCTTGGGTTTCGACGACGGAGAGACCCAGTACTTC.

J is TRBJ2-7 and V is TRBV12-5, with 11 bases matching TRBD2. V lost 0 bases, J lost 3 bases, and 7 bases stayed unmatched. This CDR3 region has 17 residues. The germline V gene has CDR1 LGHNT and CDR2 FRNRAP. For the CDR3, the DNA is TGTGCTAGTGGTTTGGTACTACTAGCGGGGGAATACTACGAGCAGTACTTC. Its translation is CASGLVLLAGEYYEQYF.

CDR3 nucleotides: TGTGCCAGCAGCTTGGCCCCCTGGGCCGGGGAGCTGTTTTTT. It codes for CASSLAPWAGELFF. The chain combines TRBV5-5 with TRBJ2-2; D gene uncertain. With 0 bases removed from V and 6 bases from J, the gap between germline ends came to 9 bases. This CDR3 comprises 14 residues. Germline lookup yields CDR1 SGHKS and CDR2 YYEKEE (reference sequence).

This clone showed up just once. CDR3 coding DNA: TGTGCCAGCAGCGGGACAGACTACAATGAGCAGTTCTTC. Its protein product is CASSGTDYNEQFF. The chain uses TRBV9 and TRBJ2-1; tentative D call: TRBD1 (6 bases). Trimming took 3 bases from V and 3 from J, leaving 7 bases between them. Germline CDR1 is SGDLS and CDR2 is YYNGEE. The CDR3 runs 13 residues.

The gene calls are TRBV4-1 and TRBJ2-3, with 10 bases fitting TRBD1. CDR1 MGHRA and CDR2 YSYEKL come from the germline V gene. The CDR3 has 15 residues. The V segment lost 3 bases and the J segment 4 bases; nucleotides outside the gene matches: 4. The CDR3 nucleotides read TGCGCCAGCAGCCAGATGACAGGGGGCGCAGATACGCAGTATTTT. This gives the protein CASSQMTGGADTQYF.

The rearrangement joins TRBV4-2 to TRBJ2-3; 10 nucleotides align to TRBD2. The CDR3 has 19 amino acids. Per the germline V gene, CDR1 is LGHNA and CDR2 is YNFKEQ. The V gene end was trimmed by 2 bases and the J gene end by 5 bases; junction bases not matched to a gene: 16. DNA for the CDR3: TGTGCCAGCAGCCAATTCTCCCTAGCGGGAGAGGAGGGGAAAGATACGCAGTATTTT. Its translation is CASSQFSLAGEEGKDTQYF.

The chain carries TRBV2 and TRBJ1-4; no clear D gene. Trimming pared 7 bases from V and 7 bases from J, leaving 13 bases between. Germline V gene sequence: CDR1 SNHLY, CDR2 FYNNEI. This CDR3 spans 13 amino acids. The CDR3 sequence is CASTDPGSEKLFF. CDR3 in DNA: TGTGCCAGCACGGACCCTGGGAGTGAAAAACTGTTTTTT.

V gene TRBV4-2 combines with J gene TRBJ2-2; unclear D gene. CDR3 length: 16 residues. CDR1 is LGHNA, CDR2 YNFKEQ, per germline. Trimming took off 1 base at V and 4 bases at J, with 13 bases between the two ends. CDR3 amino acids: CASSQGPSFGTGELFF. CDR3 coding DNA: TGTGCCAGCAGCCAAGGTCCCAGTTTCGGCACCGGGGAGCTGTTTTTT.

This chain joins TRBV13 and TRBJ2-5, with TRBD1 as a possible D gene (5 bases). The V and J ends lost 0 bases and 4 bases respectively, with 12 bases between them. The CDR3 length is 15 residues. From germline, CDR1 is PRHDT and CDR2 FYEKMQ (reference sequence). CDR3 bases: TGTGCCAGCAGCTTAGGCGGCAGGGCGCTAGAGACCCAGTACTTC. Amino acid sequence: CASSLGGRALETQYF.

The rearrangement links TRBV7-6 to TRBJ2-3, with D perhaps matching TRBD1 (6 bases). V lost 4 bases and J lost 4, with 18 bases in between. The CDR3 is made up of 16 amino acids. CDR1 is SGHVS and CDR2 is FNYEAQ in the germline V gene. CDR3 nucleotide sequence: TGTGCCAGCAGCTACGTTATCACAGGGTGGGCAGATACGCAGTATTTT. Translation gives CASSYVITGWADTQYF.

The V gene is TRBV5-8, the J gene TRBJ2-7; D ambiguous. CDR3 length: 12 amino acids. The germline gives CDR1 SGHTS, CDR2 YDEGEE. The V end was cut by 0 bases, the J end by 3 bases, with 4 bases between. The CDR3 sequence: CASSLDFYEQYF. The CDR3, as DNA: TGTGCCAGCAGCTTGGACTTCTACGAGCAGTACTTC.

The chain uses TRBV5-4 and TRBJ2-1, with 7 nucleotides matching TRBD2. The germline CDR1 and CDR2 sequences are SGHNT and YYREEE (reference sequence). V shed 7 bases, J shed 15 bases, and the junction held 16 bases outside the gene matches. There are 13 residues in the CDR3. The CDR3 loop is CASRPGLDVIWFF. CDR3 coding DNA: TGTGCCAGCCGACCCGGACTAGATGTTATTTGGTTCTTC.

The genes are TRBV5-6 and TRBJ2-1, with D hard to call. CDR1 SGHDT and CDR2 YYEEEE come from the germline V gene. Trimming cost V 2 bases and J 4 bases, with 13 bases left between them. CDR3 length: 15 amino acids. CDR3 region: CASSFGAASYNEQFF. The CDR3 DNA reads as TGTGCCAGCAGCTTTGGTGCAGCGAGTTACAATGAGCAGTTCTTC.

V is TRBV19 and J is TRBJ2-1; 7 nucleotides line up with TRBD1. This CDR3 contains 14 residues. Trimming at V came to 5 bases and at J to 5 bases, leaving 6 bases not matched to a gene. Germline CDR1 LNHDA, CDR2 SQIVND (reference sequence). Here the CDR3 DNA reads TGTGCCAGTAGTCGGACAGGCGGTGACAATGAGCAGTTCTTC. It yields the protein CASSRTGGDNEQFF.

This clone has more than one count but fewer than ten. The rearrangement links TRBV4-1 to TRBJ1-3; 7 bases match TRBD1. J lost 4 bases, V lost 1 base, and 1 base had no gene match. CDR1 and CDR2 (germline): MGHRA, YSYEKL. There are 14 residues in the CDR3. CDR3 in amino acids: CASSQGTGGNTIYF. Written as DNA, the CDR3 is TGCGCCAGCAGCCAAGGGACAGGAGGAAACACCATATATTTT.

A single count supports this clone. The DNA of the CDR3 is TGTGCCAGCAGTTCCCAGGGCCTTGGCACTGAAGCTTTCTTT. It specifies CASSSQGLGTEAFF. The chain couples TRBV6-5 to TRBJ1-1, with D tentatively TRBD1 (5 bases). With 4 bases removed from V and 4 bases from J, the gap between germline ends came to 13 bases. This CDR3 region has 14 residues. Germline V gene data show CDR1 as MNHEY and CDR2 as SVGAGI.

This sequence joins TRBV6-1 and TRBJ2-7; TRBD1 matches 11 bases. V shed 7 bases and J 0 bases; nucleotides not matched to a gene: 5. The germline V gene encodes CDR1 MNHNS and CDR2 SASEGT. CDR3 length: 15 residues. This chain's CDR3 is CASIPGTGGSYEQYF. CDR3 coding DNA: TGTGCCAGCATCCCTGGGACAGGGGGCTCCTACGAGCAGTACTTC.

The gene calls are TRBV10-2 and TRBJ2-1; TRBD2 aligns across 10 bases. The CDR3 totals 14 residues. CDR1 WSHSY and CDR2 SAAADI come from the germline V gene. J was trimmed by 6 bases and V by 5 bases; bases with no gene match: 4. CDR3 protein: CASSPLAGVNEQFF. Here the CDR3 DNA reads TGCGCCAGCAGTCCCCTAGCGGGAGTCAATGAGCAGTTCTTC.

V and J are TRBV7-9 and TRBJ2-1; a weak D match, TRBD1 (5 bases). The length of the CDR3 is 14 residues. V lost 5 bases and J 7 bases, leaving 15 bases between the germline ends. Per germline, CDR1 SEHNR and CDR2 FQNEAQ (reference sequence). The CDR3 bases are TGTGCCAGCAGCAACGGACATGGCCGGAATGAGCAGTTCTTC. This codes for CASSNGHGRNEQFF.

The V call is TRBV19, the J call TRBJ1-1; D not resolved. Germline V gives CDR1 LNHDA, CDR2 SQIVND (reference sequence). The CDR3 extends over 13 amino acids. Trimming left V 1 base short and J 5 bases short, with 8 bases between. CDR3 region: CASSIVRGTEAFF. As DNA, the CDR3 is TGTGCCAGTAGTATAGTACGGGGAACTGAAGCTTTCTTT.

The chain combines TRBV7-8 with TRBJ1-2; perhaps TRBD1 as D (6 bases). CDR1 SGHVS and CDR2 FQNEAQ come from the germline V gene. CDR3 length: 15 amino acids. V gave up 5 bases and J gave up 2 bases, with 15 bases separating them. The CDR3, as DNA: TGTGCCAGCAGCCAACAGGGTAGAGAGAACTATGGCTACACCTTC. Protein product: CASSQQGRENYGYTF.

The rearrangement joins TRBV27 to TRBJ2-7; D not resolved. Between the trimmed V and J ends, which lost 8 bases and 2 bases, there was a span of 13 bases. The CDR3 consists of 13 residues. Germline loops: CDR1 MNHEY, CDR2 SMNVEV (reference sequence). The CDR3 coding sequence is TGTGCCAGCTCCTCCGGGTCACCCTACGAGCAGTACTTC. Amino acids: CASSSGSPYEQYF.

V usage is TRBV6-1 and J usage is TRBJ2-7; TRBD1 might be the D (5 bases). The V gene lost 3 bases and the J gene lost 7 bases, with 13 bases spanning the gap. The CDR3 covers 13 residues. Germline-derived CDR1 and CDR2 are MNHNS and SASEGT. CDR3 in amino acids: CASSELGAGEQYF. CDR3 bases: TGTGCCAGCAGTGAGTTAGGGGCAGGAGAGCAGTACTTC.

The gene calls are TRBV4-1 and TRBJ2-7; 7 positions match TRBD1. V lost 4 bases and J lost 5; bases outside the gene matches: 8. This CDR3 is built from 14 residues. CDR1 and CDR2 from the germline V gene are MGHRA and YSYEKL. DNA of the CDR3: TGCGCCAGCAGCCCGACAGGGTCTCGGGACGAGCAGTACTTC. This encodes CASSPTGSRDEQYF.

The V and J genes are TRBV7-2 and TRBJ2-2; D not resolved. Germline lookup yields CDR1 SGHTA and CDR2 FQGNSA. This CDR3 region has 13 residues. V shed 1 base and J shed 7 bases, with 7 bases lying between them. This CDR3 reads CASSLGRIGELFF. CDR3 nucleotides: TGTGCCAGCAGCTTAGGGCGGATCGGGGAGCTGTTTTTT.